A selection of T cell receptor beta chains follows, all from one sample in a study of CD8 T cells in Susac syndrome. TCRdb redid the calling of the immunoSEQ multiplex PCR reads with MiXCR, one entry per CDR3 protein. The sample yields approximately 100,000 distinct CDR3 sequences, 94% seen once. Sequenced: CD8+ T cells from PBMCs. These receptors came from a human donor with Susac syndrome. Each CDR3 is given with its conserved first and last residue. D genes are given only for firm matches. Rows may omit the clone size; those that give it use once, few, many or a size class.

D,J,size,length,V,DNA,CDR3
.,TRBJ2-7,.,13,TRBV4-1,TGCGCCAGCAGCCAAGATCTAGGGAACGAGCAGTACTTC,CASSQDLGNEQYF
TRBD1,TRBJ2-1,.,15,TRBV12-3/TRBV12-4,TGTGCCAGCAGTTTTGGGACAGATGTTTACAATGAGCAGTTCTTC,CASSFGTDVYNEQFF
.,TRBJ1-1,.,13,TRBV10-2,TGCGCCAGCAGGGGGGACTCATACACTGAAGCTTTCTTT,CASRGDSYTEAFF
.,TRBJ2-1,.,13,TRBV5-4,TGTGCCAGCAGCATCGAGGAGGGGAATGAGCAGTTCTTC,CASSIEEGNEQFF
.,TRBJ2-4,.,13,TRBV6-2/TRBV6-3,TGTGCCAGCAGCCTTTACGCCAAAAACATTCAGTACTTC,CASSLYAKNIQYF
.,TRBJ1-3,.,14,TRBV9,TGTGCCAGCAGCTCACCGATCGGGGGGGACACCATATATTTT,CASSSPIGGDTIYF
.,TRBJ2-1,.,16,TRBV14,TGTGCCAGCAGCCAAGTCGGGGGCAGGGTGTTTGATGAGCAGTTCTTC,CASSQVGGRVFDEQFF
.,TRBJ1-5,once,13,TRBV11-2,TGTGCCAGCAGCTTAGGGCCCAATCAGCCCCAGCATTTT,CASSLGPNQPQHF
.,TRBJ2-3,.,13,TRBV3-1,TGTGCCAGCAGCCAAGATAACAGGCCTACGCAGTATTTT,CASSQDNRPTQYF
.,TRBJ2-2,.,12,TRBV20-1,TGCAGTGCTAGAGATAGCGACAGGGAGCTGTTTTTT,CSARDSDRELFF
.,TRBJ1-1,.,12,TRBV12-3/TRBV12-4,TGTGCCAGCACGTCCCGGGGGACTGAAGCTTTCTTT,CASTSRGTEAFF
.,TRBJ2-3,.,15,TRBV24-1,TGTGCCACCAGTGATCCCCTGATCGGTCCAGATACGCAGTATTTT,CATSDPLIGPDTQYF
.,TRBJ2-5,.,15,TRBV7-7,TGTGCCAGCAGCTTAGCGTCGGGGACGGGAGAGACCCAGTACTTC,CASSLASGTGETQYF
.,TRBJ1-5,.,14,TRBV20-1,TGCAGTGCTACCCAGGGTGAGGGCAATCAGCCCCAGCATTTT,CSATQGEGNQPQHF
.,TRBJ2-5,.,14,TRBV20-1,TGCAGTGCTAGAGAGACACGGCTGAGAGAGACCCAGTACTTC,CSARETRLRETQYF
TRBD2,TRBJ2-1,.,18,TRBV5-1,TGCGCCAGCAGCTTGAAAGCTAGCGGGGAGGTGGCCTACAATGAGCAGTTCTTC,CASSLKASGEVAYNEQFF
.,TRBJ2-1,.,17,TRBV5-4,TGTGCCAGCAGCCCGCATATCTCCGGGACGGCTTACAATGAGCAGTTCTTC,CASSPHISGTAYNEQFF
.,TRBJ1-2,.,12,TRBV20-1,TGCAGTGCTAGAGATTTTGACTATGGCTACACCTTC,CSARDFDYGYTF
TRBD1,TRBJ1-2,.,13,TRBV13,TGTGCCAGCAGCCCTGGGACAGCTGCTGGCTACACCTTC,CASSPGTAAGYTF
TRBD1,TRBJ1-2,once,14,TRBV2,TGTGCCAGCGGTGAATTTCGGACAGGGGACGGCTACACCTTC,CASGEFRTGDGYTF
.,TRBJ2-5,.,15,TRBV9,TGTGCCAGCAGCGTAGCAACGGGCCCCCGAGAGACCCAGTACTTC,CASSVATGPRETQYF
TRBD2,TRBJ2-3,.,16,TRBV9,TGTGCCAGCAGCGGAAGACTAGCGGGGGAGACAGATACGCAGTATTTT,CASSGRLAGETDTQYF
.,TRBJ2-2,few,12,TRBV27,TGTGCCAGCACCGCGAACACCGGGGAGCTGTTTTTT,CASTANTGELFF
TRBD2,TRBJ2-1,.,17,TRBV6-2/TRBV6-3,TGTGCCAGCAGACCCGGACTAGCGAAGCGGGCAAACAATGAGCAGTTCTTC,CASRPGLAKRANNEQFF
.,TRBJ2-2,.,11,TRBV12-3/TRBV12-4,TGTGCCAGCAGTTTCCCCGGGGAGCTGTTTTTT,CASSFPGELFF
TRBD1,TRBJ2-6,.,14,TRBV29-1,TGCAGCGCCCGCCAGGGGGAAGGGGCCAACGTCCTGACTTTC,CSARQGEGANVLTF
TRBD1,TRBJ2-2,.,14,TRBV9,TGTGCCAGCACCCCGGGACAGACAACCGGGGAGCTGTTTTTT,CASTPGQTTGELFF
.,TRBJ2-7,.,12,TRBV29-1,TGCAGCGTTGGAGGGCAGACCTACGAGCAGTACTTC,CSVGGQTYEQYF
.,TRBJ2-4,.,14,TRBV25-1,TGTGCCAGCAGTGAACCATACGGGAAAAACATTCAGTACTTC,CASSEPYGKNIQYF
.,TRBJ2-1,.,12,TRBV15,TGTGCCACCACGGGGAGATACAATGAGCAGTTCTTC,CATTGRYNEQFF
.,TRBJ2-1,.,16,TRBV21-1,TGTGCCAGCAGATTTCGAGGGCTAGCGGGGTACAATGAGCAGTTCTTC,CASRFRGLAGYNEQFF
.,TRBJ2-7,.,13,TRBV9,TGTGCCTCTCAGGGGCAGGGGAGTAGCGAGCAGTACTTC,CASQGQGSSEQYF
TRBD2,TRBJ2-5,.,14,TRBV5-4,TGTGCCAGCAGCTTGGCTAGCGGGGGAGAGACCCAGTACTTC,CASSLASGGETQYF
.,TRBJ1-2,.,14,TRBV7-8,TGTGCCAGCAGCTCAACACCTTCCAACTATGGCTACACCTTC,CASSSTPSNYGYTF
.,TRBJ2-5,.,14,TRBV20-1,TGCAGTGCTAGAGATTTTAGCGTAAAGGAGACCCAGTACTTC,CSARDFSVKETQYF
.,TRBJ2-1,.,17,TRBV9,TGTGCCAGCAGCGTAGCCTCTCGTACCGGGACGGACAATGAGCAGTTCTTC,CASSVASRTGTDNEQFF
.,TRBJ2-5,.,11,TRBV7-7,TGTGCCAGCAGCCCCTTACAGACCCAGTACTTC,CASSPLQTQYF
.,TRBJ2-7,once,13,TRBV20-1,TGCAGTGTTATGCAGGGATTCGGGTACGAGCAGTACTTC,CSVMQGFGYEQYF
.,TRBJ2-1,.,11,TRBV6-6,TGTGCCACACAGGGAAACGATGAGCAGTTCTTC,CATQGNDEQFF
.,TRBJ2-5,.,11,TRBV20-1,TGCAGTGCTAGAAACCAAGAGACCCAGTACTTC,CSARNQETQYF
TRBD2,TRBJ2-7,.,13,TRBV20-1,TGCAGTGCTAGGGCTAGCGGGGGGCGCGAGCAGTACTTC,CSARASGGREQYF
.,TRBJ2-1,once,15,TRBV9,TGTGCCAGCAGCGTAGAGGTTTTCGGACGGAATGAGCAGTTCTTC,CASSVEVFGRNEQFF
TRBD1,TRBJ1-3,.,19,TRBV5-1,TGCGCCAGCAGCTTGGCCCTTACGACAGGGACTAGCTCTGGAAACACCATATATTTT,CASSLALTTGTSSGNTIYF